The 6 T cell receptor beta chains given below trace back to one sample, sequenced in a study of blood T cell repertoires in COVID-19. TCRdb keeps only in-frame clones here, not all; method: immunoSEQ multiplex PCR. The profile shows 290,000 or so clones, 90% of them singletons. What was sequenced was PBMCs or T cells enriched from blood (not recorded which). The receptor set was obtained from a woman between 18 and 29 years old with acute COVID-19.

A note on this clone: One end of the junction fails to match germline, which may point to a read error. The rearrangement joins TRBV24-1 to TRBJ2-2; a possible D gene is TRBD1 (6 bases). The CDR3 has 11 residues. CDR1 and CDR2 from the germline V gene are KGHDR and SFDVKD. In DNA, the CDR3 is TGTGCCACCAGTGATAAGGACAGCGTCCTTTTT. It yields the protein CATSDKDSVLF.

The rearrangement uses TRBV6-2 or TRBV6-3 and TRBJ1-5, with 8 positions matching TRBD1. CDR1 and CDR2 (germline): MNHEY, SVGEGT. The CDR3 is made up of 14 amino acids. The J segment lost 6 bases and the V segment lost 5 bases, leaving 6 bases of the junction unmatched. This CDR3 reads CASSTGGGGQPQHF. The CDR3 coding sequence is TGTGCCAGCAGTACAGGGGGGGGTGGTCAGCCCCAGCATTTT.

V usage is TRBV7-6 and J usage is TRBJ2-7, with 7 positions matching TRBD1. V was pared by 6 bases and J by 2 bases, with 13 bases of the junction left unmatched. This CDR3 region has 16 residues. CDR1 is SGHVS, CDR2 FNYEAQ, per germline. CDR3 sequence (DNA): TGTGCCAGCAGTTTGCTGGCAGGGGGTACGACCTACGAGCAGTACTTC. It codes for CASSLLAGGTTYEQYF.

This clone was detected only once. V usage is TRBV7-2 and J usage is TRBJ2-1; D not certain. CDR3 size: 13 residues. Trimming stripped 3 bases from V and 9 bases from J, with 12 bases between. In germline, CDR1 is SGHTA, CDR2 FQGNSA. The CDR3 sequence is CASSFDSLGEQFF. In DNA form, the CDR3 reads TGTGCCAGCAGCTTCGACTCCCTCGGTGAGCAGTTCTTC.

CDR3 DNA sequence: TGTGCCAGCAGCTTAGAATACAGCGGGAGGGATAATGAGCAGTTCTTC. It is translated as CASSLEYSGRDNEQFF. The chain carries TRBV7-2 and TRBJ2-1; TRBD2 aligns across 10 bases. The germline CDR1 and CDR2 sequences are SGHTA and FQGNSA. Germline trimming cut 1 base from V and 7 bases from J; bases unmatched to any gene: 7. The CDR3 contains 16 residues.

The V call is TRBV11-1, the J call TRBJ2-4; weak D call: TRBD2 (6 bases). Per germline, CDR1 SGHAT and CDR2 FQDESV (reference sequence). V was shortened by 5 bases and J by 5 bases, with 16 bases between the two germline ends. The CDR3 runs 15 residues. As DNA, the CDR3 is TGTGCCAGCAGCATACAGGCGGGGTCCCAAAACATTCAGTACTTC. Translated, it gives CASSIQAGSQNIQYF.